This TCR beta chain was sequenced in a study of blood T cell repertoires in COVID-19 (dated by TCRdb to the early 2020s). Context from the whole study: Samples from collaborators originated in the United States, Italy and Spain and spanned both the acute and convalescent phases of COVID-19. Subjects who had been exposed to COVID-19, were actively infected with it, or had recovered from it provided the deeply sampled blood TCRbeta repertoires that made up the dataset. Samples were obtained from the ongoing ImmuneRACE study (first 160 participants) and from 1,254 subjects provided by 6 global collaborators. Sample metadata almost always included a de-identified subject ID, COVID-19 status, age in years and sex. The prospective study material was composed of cDNA or gDNA derived from T cells, B-cell-depleted T cells, or PBMCs. A freely available public database, intended as a resource for researchers studying the immune response to SARS-CoV-2, is where the repertoires were released. Where available, HLA class I and class II types were obtained from metadata supplied by the sample provider rather than from assay-based typing.

Overall results and qualifications from the work: The quantity of clinical and demographic metadata differed by source and by participant and was supplied without curation.

The immunoSEQ Assay, a bias-controlled multiplex PCR, was used to amplify TCRbeta CDR3 regions from genomic DNA. The original methods were these. Nucleated cell counts per sample were estimated from amplification of reference gene primers within the assay. To quantify the absolute abundance of each unique TCRbeta CDR3 rearrangement, sequence reads were collapsed and filtered. For each sample, productive Simpson clonality was calculated by taking the square root of Simpson's diversity index across productive rearrangements. What TCRdb holds here is the immuneACCESS table cut down to in-frame rearrangements. Part of the clones is not present; checked against another copy, under half of the missing clones reflect an unresolved V gene, and the others are unexplained. That table supplies the V and J calls and clone size; D and trimming were determined from the DNA. This sample has tens of thousands of clones in its table, and 65% to 90% of those were observed once. Of the sample, 6.9% is held by the ten largest clones.

V is cut by 0 bases and J by 3 bases, and the space between the germline ends is 10 bases. From its cysteine to its phenylalanine, the CDR3 spans 14 amino acids. The retained sequence is limited to the CDR3, 42 bases, with the frame set at the first base. This clone is assessed as medium-sized (0.01 to 0.1%). Its antigen target is currently unknown. Base qualities were left out, and no much larger clone turns up one base away. In Seattle, one collaborating source enrolled patients while the infection was active and tracked those patients longitudinally over the course of disease. The collaborating institutions used their own protocols to collect whole blood in K2EDTA tubes. Collaborator samples were shipped for TCRbeta analysis as frozen whole blood, isolated PBMCs, or DNA extracted from either sample type.

The sequenced sample was peripheral blood. The sequence joins TRBV5-3 to TRBJ2-7, with TRBD2 perhaps the D gene, on 5 matching bases. TRBV5-3 is given ORF status, its function remaining uncertain. The sequence was obtained from a man aged 25-45 years with COVID-19, enrolled during active disease. The CDR3 is CARSLAGSDYEQYF. The DNA sequence is as follows: TGTGCCAGAAGCTTGGCGGGATCTGACTACGAGCAGTACTTC.